Included here is one TCR beta chain sequence, with context. No antigen is known for it. This entry belongs to a study of CD8+ T cells in alopecia areata. Findings and caveats of the study: Uncertain still, given a single nonresponder, is whether baseline CD8+ expansion links to response. Scalp and blood samples kept many expanded lesional clones throughout tofacitinib. Administration of tofacitinib significantly diminished scalp clonality and expanded CD8+ clones within the top 100.

Treatment described: oral pan-JAK inhibitor, 5-10 mg twice daily. The germline CDR1 and CDR2 sequences are SGDLS and YYNGEE. This CDR3 is 18 amino acids long. V was clipped by 0 bases and J by 4 bases; unmatched bases: 10. After isolation, RNA underwent reverse transcription to generate cDNA as the sequencing template. Using immunoSEQ multiplex PCR, the repertoire was profiled, and TCRdb retains in-frame clones only, with some absent. The profile shows tens of thousands of clones, 46% of them singletons. This clonotype originated in a human donor with alopecia areata. The sample here was CD8+ T cells sorted from blood, taken around week 37, from a patient treated with tofacitinib. V and J are TRBV9 and TRBJ2-2, with TRBD1 matching over 9 bases. CDR3 coding DNA: TGTGCCAGCAGCGTAGGATTGCGGGACAGGGTATCCACCGGGGAGCTGTTTTTT. It translates to CASSVGLRDRVSTGELFF.